Sequencing of this T cell receptor beta chain was carried out in a study of PD-1 blockade in classical Hodgkin lymphoma. Findings and limits, study-wide: There remain no defined causes for the repertoire differences, which possibly reflect disease activity or prior therapy.

Trimming removed 0 bases from V and 1 base from J, with 10 bases in between. The V gene's germline CDR1 is SGHDT and CDR2 YYEEEE. The CDR3 covers 15 residues. The table came from immunoSEQ multiplex PCR; TCRdb's copy has only in-frame clones and leaves some out. The profile shows roughly 100,000 clones, around nine tenths of them singletons. Time point described: cycle 4 day 1 (C4D1), after less than 7 weeks of nivolumab. All the patients suffered relapse after autologous stem cell transplantation, and brentuximab vedotin exposure differed. A note on this clone: The target antigen is unknown.

Material: peripheral blood mononuclear cells (PBMCs), obtained before the fourth cycle of nivolumab. The sequence came from a human donor with classical Hodgkin lymphoma. The chain links TRBV5-6 to TRBJ1-1; a weak D match, TRBD1 (5 bases). This chain's CDR3 is CASSLAGHENTEAFF. For the CDR3, the DNA is TGTGCCAGCAGCTTGGCCGGACACGAGAACACTGAAGCTTTCTTT.